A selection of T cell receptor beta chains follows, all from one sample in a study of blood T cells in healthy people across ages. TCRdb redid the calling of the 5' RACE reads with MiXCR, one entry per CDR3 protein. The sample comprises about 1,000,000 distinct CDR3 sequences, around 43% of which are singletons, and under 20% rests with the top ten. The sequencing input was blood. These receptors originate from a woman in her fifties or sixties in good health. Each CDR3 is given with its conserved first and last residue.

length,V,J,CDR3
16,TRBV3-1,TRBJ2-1,CASSQVLQTTSMNQFF
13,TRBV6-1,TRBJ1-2,CASSELRGKGYTF
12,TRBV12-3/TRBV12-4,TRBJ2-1,CASSLNYPRQFF
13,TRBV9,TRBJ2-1,CASSDPLVPEQFF
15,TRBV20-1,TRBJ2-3,CSAPYRTGVADTQYF
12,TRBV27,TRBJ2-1,CASSFAGSEQFF
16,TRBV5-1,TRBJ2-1,CASSLSGLGPYNEQFF
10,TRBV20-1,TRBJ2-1,CSASRNEQFF
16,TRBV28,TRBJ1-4,CASNNLLGTEGRKLFF
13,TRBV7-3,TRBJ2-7,CASSRDRVGEQYF
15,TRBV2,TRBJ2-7,CASSEGTGFEHEQYF
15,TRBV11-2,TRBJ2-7,CASSWDRDSYNEQYF
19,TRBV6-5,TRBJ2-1,CASSYERAGPESSYNEQFF
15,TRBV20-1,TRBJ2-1,CSANRLAGGKNEQFF
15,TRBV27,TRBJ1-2,CASSLDSSTNYGYTF
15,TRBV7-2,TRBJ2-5,CASSLSGNSYNEQYF
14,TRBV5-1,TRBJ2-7,CASRGTSATYEQYF
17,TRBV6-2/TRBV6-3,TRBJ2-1,CASSFGTSGNTRNEQFF
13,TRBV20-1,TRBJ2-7,CSARDGDGFEQYF
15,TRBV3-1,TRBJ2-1,CASSQGGRPYNEQFF
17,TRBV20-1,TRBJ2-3,CSARDPRGRRSTDTQYF
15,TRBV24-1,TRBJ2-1,CATSGRTGLGNEQFF
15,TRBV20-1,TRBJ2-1,CSAKEGRGLPNEQFF
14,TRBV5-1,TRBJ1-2,CASSLEMGAPGYTF
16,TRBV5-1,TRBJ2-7,CASSLKEQQPSYEQYF
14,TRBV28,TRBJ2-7,CASRPPGQTYEQYF
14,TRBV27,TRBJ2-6,CACSVLPGANVLTF
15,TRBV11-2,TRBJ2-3,CASSALSGLPDTQYF
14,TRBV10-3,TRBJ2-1,CAISRQGTNNEQFF
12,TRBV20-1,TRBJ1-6,CSAWFGNSPLHF
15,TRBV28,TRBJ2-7,CASSPAGTISYEQYF
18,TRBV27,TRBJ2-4,CASSTRGLAGGAKNIQYF
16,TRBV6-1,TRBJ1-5,CASRDWDRGRGQPQHF
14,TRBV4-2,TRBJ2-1,CASSQEFPGNEQFF
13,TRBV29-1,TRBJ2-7,CSAGTGASYEQYF